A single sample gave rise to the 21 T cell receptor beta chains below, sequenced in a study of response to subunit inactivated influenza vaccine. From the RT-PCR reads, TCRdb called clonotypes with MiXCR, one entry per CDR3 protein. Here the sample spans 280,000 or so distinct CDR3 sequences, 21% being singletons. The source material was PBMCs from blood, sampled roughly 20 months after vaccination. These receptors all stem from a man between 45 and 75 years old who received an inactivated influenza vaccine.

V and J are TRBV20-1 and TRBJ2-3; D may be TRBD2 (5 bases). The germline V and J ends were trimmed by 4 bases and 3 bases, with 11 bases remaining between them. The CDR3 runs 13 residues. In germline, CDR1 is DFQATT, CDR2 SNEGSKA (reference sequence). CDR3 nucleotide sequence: TGCAGTGCTACTGGCGGGCCAACAGATACGCAGTATTTT. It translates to CSATGGPTDTQYF.

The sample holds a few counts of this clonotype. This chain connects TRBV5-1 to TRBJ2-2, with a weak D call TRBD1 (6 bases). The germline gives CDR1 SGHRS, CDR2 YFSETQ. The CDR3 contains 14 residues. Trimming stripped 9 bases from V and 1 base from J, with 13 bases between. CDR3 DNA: TGCGCCACCAAACAGACAGGGAACACCGGGGAGCTGTTTTTT. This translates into CATKQTGNTGELFF.

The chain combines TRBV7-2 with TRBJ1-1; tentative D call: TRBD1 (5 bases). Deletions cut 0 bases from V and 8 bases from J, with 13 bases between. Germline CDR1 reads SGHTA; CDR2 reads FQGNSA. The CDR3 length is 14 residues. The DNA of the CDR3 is TGTGCCAGCAGCTTAGCCCGGCACAGGTTAGAAGCTTTCTTT. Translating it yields CASSLARHRLEAFF.

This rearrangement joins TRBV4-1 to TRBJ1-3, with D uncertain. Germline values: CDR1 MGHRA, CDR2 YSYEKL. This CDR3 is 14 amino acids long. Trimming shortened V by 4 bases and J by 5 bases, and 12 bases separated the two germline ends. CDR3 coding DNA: TGCGCCAGCAGCCTTCCGGGGTCCAGAAACACCATATATTTT. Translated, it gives CASSLPGSRNTIYF.

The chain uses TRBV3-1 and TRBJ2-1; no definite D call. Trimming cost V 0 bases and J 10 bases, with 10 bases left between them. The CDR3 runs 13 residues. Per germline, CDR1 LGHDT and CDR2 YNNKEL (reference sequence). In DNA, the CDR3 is TGTGCCAGCAGCCAAGATCTAGTACAGGAGCAGTTCTTC. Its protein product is CASSQDLVQEQFF.

The CDR3, as DNA: TGCGCCAGCAGCCAAGTTATAGTTTCGAACACCGGGGAGCTGTTTTTT. Translation gives CASSQVIVSNTGELFF. The genes are TRBV4-1 and TRBJ2-2, with D hard to call. Per the germline V gene, CDR1 is MGHRA and CDR2 is YSYEKL. The CDR3 has 16 amino acids. The ends were cut back, 1 base at V and 0 bases at J, with 9 bases in the middle.

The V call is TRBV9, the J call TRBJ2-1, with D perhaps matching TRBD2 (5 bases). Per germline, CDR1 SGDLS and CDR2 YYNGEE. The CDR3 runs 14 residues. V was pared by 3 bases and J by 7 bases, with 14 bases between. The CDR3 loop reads CASSGPMRGNEQFF. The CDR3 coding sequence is TGTGCCAGCAGCGGGCCTATGAGAGGGAATGAGCAGTTCTTC.

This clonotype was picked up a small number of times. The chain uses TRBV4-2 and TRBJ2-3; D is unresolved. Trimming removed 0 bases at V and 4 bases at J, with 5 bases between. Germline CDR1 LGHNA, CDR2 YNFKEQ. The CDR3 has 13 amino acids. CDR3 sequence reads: CASSQDWSDTQYF. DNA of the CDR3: TGTGCCAGCAGCCAAGATTGGTCAGATACGCAGTATTTT.

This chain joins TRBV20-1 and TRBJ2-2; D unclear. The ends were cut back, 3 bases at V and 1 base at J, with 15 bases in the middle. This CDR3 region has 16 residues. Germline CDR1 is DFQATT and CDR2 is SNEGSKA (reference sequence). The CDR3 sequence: CSARGWTELNTGELFF. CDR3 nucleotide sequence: TGCAGTGCTAGGGGCTGGACGGAGCTGAACACCGGGGAGCTGTTTTTT.

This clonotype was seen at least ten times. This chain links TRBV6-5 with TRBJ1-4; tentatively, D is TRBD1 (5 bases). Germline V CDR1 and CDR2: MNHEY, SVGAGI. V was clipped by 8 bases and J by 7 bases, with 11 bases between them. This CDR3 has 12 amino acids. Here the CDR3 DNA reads TGTGCCAGCGGGGGGGGACCTGAAAAACTGTTTTTT. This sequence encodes CASGGGPEKLFF.

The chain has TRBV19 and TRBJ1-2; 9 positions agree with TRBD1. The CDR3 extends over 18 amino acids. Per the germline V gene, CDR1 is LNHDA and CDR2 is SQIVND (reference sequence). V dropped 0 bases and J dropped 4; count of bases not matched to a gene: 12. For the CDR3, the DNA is TGTGCCAGTAGTATAGACTCGTACTCCGGGACAGGGACCTATGGCTACACCTTC. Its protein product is CASSIDSYSGTGTYGYTF.

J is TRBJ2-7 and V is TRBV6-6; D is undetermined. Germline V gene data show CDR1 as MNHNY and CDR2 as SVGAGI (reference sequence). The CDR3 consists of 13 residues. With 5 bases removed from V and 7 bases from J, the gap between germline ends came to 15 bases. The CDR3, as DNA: TGTGCCAGCAGTACACGGACGGCGGAAGAGCAGTACTTC. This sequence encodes CASSTRTAEEQYF.

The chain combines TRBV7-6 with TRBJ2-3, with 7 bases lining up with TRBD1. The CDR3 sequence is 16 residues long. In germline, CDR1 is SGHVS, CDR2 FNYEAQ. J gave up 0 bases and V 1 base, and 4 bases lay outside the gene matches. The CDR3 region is CASSLGGQPSTDTQYF. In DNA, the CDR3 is TGTGCCAGCAGCTTAGGGGGACAGCCAAGCACAGATACGCAGTATTTT. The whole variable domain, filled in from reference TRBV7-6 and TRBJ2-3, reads GAGVSQSPRYKVTKRGQDVALRCDPISGHVSLYWYRQALGQGPEFLTYFNYEAQQDKSGLPNDRFSAERPEGSISTLTIQRTEQRDSAMYRCASSLGGQPSTDTQYFGPGTRLTVL.

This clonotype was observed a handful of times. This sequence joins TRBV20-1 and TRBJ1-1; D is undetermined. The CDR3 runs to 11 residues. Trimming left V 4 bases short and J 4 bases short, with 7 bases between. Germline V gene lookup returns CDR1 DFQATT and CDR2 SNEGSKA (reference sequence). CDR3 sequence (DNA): TGCAGTGCTAACGGACTCACTGAAGCTTTCTTT. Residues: CSANGLTEAFF.

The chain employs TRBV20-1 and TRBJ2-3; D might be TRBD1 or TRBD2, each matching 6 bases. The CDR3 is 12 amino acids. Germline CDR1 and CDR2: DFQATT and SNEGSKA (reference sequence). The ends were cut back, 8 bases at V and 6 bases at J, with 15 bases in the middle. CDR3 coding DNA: TGCAGTCTACAGGGACTGAGGGATACGCAGTATTTT. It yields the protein CSLQGLRDTQYF.

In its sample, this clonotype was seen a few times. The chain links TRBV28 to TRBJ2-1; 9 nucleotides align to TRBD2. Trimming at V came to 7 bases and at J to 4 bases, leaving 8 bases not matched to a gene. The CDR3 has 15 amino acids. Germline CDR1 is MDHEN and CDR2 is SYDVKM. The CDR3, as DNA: TGTGCCAGCACAGGAGCGGGAGGACTATACAATGAGCAGTTCTTC. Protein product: CASTGAGGLYNEQFF.

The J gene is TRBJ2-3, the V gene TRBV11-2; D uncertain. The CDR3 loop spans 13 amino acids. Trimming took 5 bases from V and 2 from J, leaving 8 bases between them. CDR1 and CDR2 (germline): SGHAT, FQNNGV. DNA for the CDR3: TGTGCCAGCAGCCAAGAACACACAGATACGCAGTATTTT. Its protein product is CASSQEHTDTQYF.

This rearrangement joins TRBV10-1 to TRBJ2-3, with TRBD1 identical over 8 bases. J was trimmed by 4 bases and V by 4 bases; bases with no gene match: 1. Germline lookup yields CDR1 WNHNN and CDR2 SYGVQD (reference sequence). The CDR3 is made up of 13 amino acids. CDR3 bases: TGCGCCAGCAGTGCAGGGGGCGCAGATACGCAGTATTTT. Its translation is CASSAGGADTQYF.

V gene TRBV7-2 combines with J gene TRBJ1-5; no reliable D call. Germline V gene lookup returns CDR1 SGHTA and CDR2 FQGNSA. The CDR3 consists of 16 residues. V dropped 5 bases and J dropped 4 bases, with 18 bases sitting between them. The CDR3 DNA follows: TGTGCCAGCAGCCCACAAGGTCACGGGAAAAATCAGCCCCAGCATTTT. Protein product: CASSPQGHGKNQPQHF. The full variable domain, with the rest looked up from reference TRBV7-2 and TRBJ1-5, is GAGVSQSPSNKVTEKGKDVELRCDPISGHTALYWYRQSLGQGLEFLIYFQGNSAPDKSGLPSDRFSAERTGGSVSTLTIQRTQQEDSAVYLCASSPQGHGKNQPQHFGDGTRLSIL.

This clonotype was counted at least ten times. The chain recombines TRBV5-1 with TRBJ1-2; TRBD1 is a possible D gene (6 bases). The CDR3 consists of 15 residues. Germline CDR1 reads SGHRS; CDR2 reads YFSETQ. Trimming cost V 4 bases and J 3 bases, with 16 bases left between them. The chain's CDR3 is CASSKGDLSHYGYTF. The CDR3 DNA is TGCGCCAGCAGCAAGGGGGATCTCTCCCACTATGGCTACACCTTC.

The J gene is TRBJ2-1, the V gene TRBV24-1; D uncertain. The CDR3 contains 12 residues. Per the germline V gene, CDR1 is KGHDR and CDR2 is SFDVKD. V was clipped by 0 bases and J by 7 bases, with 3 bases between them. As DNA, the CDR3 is TGTGCCACCAGTGATTTGGGAAATGAGCAGTTCTTC. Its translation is CATSDLGNEQFF.